This T cell receptor (beta chain) derives from a study of cytomegalovirus exposure and HLA in healthy donors. Study-level findings and limits: Associated with cytomegalovirus, according to the listing, were some 180 TCR beta chains. Rarity held for most TCR sequences, but there were some public TCRs that occurred in many donors. The tendency of first-cohort TCR clusters to co-occur in the roughly 130 validation repertoires emerged from a later analysis.

The table came from immunoSEQ multiplex PCR; TCRdb's copy has only in-frame clones and leaves some out. The sample contains some 69,000 clones, around 95% of which appear only once. Remarks on this clone: The antigen is unknown.

Donors came from a validation cohort of 95 to 150 subjects, distinct from the first 666-subject cohort. With 4 bases clipped from V and 0 bases from J, the junction kept 14 bases outside the gene matches. The CDR3 length is 19 residues. Germline assignment: CDR1 SGHAT and CDR2 FQNNGV. This receptor was identified in a young man in good health and CMV-seropositive. Sequencing was done on a sample of PBMCs. The chain links TRBV11-2 to TRBJ2-2, with 7 bases matching TRBD2. The CDR3 nucleotides read TGTGCCAGCAGCTCCCCCGAAGGATGGCTAGCGGCGAACACCGGGGAGCTGTTTTTT. Amino acid sequence: CASSSPEGWLAANTGELFF.